The entry below gives a single T cell receptor beta chain sequence along with its context. Antigen: not known. The CDR3 totals 14 residues. The V gene's germline CDR1 is SEHNR and CDR2 FQNEAQ (reference sequence). Between the trimmed V and J ends, which lost 4 bases and 6 bases, there was a span of 13 bases. This record belongs to a study of T cell repertoires in cytomegalovirus infection. About the study: It was the public TCR beta signatures that indicated both CMV infection and matching HLA type.

Study conclusions and caveats: The ex vivo response was dominated by HLA-C-restricted CMV-specific TCR beta clonotypes. Based on cumulative public TCR beta family frequency, carriers of CMV plus the relevant HLA were identified.

TCRdb redid the calling of the reads with MiXCR, one entry per CDR3 protein. This table has 170,000 or so distinct CDR3 sequences, approximately 18% appearing once. The specimen sequenced was CD8+ T cells from PBMCs. J is TRBJ2-1 and V is TRBV7-9; the D is unclear. The TCR was taken from a human donor in good health (CMV status not recorded). Some clones in this sample may be carry-over from other donors' samples. CDR3 nucleotide sequence: TGTGCCAGCAGCTCGCAGGACGGATTCAATGAGCAGTTCTTC. Translating it yields CASSSQDGFNEQFF.